This T cell receptor beta chain was obtained from a study of CD8 T cell repertoires and HIV-1 epitope variants. Findings and caveats of the study: Nef KF9 drew several clonotypes and HW9 one, without TAALDMSHF responses.

TCRdb's copy holds only in-frame clones and misses some; the assay was immunoSEQ multiplex PCR. Among 2,500 to 3,000 clones listed, around 63% were seen once. CDR1 and CDR2 (germline): SGDLS, YYNGEE. The length of the CDR3 is 16 residues. J gave up 1 base and V 0 bases, and 6 bases lay outside the gene matches. On this clone: Its antigen is as yet unknown.

The genes are TRBV9 and TRBJ2-7; 8 nucleotides align to TRBD2. The sequenced material came from cultured CD8+ T cells derived from PBMCs. The sequence was obtained from a male donor with HIV. The CDR3 here is CASSVGLARYSYEQYF. DNA of the CDR3: TGTGCCAGCAGCGTAGGACTAGCGAGGTATTCCTACGAGCAGTACTTC.